One and the same sample provided the 27 T cell receptor beta chains below, sequenced in a study of blood T cell repertoires in COVID-19. TCRdb's copy holds only in-frame clones and misses some; the assay was immunoSEQ multiplex PCR. The sample contains about 260,000 clones, roughly 86% of which appear only once. Source material: PBMCs or T cells enriched from blood (not recorded which). The receptors come from a woman between 45 and 65 years old who had recovered from COVID-19.

This rearrangement joins TRBV7-9 to TRBJ1-2, with 11 bases identical to TRBD1. V was clipped by 5 bases and J by 3 bases; unmatched bases: 5. In germline, CDR1 is SEHNR, CDR2 FQNEAQ (reference sequence). The CDR3 covers 15 residues. The CDR3 region has the DNA TGTGCCAGCAGCATTGGACAGGGGGCGGACTATGGCTACACCTTC. Translated, it gives CASSIGQGADYGYTF.

This clone was detected only once. This rearrangement joins TRBV6-5 to TRBJ2-5; tentative D call: TRBD2 (6 bases). Germline CDR1 MNHEY, CDR2 SVGAGI. The CDR3 loop spans 13 amino acids. Trimming left V 7 bases short and J 4 bases short, with 13 bases between. CDR3 in DNA: TGTGCCAGCAAAGGAGGGCCGGGAGAGACCCAGTACTTC. This gives the protein CASKGGPGETQYF.

This chain joins TRBV7-9 and TRBJ1-5; D is undetermined. There are 15 residues in the CDR3. V was cut by 3 bases and J by 5 bases, with 14 bases left in between. Germline V lookup: CDR1 SEHNR, CDR2 FQNEAQ (reference sequence). The CDR3 protein is CASSLGGGRYQPQHF. CDR3 in DNA: TGTGCCAGCAGCTTGGGCGGAGGGCGATATCAGCCCCAGCATTTT.

This clone has only a few counts. The V gene is TRBV12-1, the J gene TRBJ1-5. TRBV12-1 is a recognized pseudogene. This CDR3 has 17 amino acids. CDR3 sequence: CATLGRRLEGLNQPQHF. CDR3 nucleotide sequence: TGTGCCACCCTAGGGAGGCGTCTCGAAGGCCTCAATCAGCCCCAGCATTTT.

The chain couples TRBV30 to TRBJ1-5, with a possible D match to TRBD1 (5 bases). The CDR3 loop spans 14 amino acids. Germline CDR1 reads GTSNPN; CDR2 reads SVGIG (reference sequence). V was pared by 5 bases and J by 2 bases, with 13 bases between. The CDR3 coding sequence is TGTGCCTGGTCACGGGCGGGGGGCAATCAGCCCCAGCATTTT. Amino acids: CAWSRAGGNQPQHF.

The chain uses TRBV7-9 and TRBJ2-7, with 8 bases matching TRBD1. Per the germline V gene, CDR1 is SEHNR and CDR2 is FQNEAQ (reference sequence). This CDR3 comprises 13 residues. V gave up 5 bases and J gave up 2 bases; unmatched junction bases: 2. CDR3 protein: CASSLTGAYEQYF. The CDR3 DNA follows: TGTGCCAGCAGCCTGACAGGGGCCTACGAGCAGTACTTC.

The chain carries TRBV9 and TRBJ2-2; 12 positions match TRBD1. The CDR3 has 16 residues. V lost 0 bases, J lost 6 bases, and 3 bases stayed unmatched. CDR1 is SGDLS, CDR2 YYNGEE, per germline. This CDR3 reads CASSVGGTGGPGELFF. DNA for the CDR3: TGTGCCAGCAGCGTAGGAGGGACAGGGGGCCCCGGGGAGCTGTTTTTT.

About this clone: This same CDR3 is encoded by further DNA sequences in the sample. This rearrangement joins TRBV7-8 to TRBJ1-2; D is possibly TRBD1 (5 bases). Trimming left V 6 bases short and J 2 bases short, with 10 bases between. In germline, CDR1 is SGHVS, CDR2 FQNEAQ. The CDR3 runs 13 residues. The CDR3 nucleotides are TGTGCCAGCAGTTTGGACAAAAACTATGGCTACACCTTC. Protein product: CASSLDKNYGYTF.

The rearrangement uses TRBV3-1 (or the pseudogene TRBV3-2) and TRBJ2-1; 9 nucleotides line up with TRBD1. The CDR3 totals 20 residues. Losses at the gene ends were 7 bases for V and 6 bases for J; bases not matched to a gene: 25. The germline V gene encodes CDR1 LGHDT and CDR2 YNNKEL (reference sequence). The CDR3 loop reads CASTLLRGGQGKFTLNEQFF. DNA of the CDR3: TGTGCCAGCACTCTACTCCGTGGGGGACAGGGAAAATTCACCCTCAATGAGCAGTTCTTC.

The V gene is TRBV19, the J gene TRBJ2-1, with 8 positions matching TRBD1. Germline V gene lookup returns CDR1 LNHDA and CDR2 SQIVND (reference sequence). The CDR3 is 15 amino acids. V lost 4 bases and J lost 5; bases outside the gene matches: 7. The CDR3 coding sequence is TGTGCCAGTAGTAAACGGACAGGGAACGACAATGAGCAGTTCTTC. Amino acids: CASSKRTGNDNEQFF.

This rearrangement joins TRBV9 to TRBJ1-1; perhaps TRBD1 as D (5 bases). The CDR3 is made up of 15 amino acids. Trimming cost V 1 base and J 6 bases, with 16 bases left between them. Germline assignment: CDR1 SGDLS and CDR2 YYNGEE. CDR3 protein: CASSVRGEGVAEAFF. Written as DNA, the CDR3 is TGTGCCAGCAGCGTACGGGGGGAAGGTGTCGCTGAAGCTTTCTTT.

The chain uses TRBV19 and TRBJ2-1, with TRBD2 identical over 10 bases. The CDR3 spans 17 residues. J was trimmed by 0 bases and V by 6 bases; bases with no gene match: 8. Per the germline V gene, CDR1 is LNHDA and CDR2 is SQIVND (reference sequence). CDR3 nucleotide sequence: TGTGCCAGTAGAGAGACGGGACTAGCGAGCTCCTACAATGAGCAGTTCTTC. This sequence encodes CASRETGLASSYNEQFF.

The rearrangement uses TRBV7-2 and TRBJ2-3, with TRBD2 matching over 16 bases. Trimming took 5 bases from V and 5 from J; bases not matched to a gene: 4. Germline V gene data show CDR1 as SGHTA and CDR2 as FQGNSA. The CDR3 contains 16 residues. DNA for the CDR3: TGTGCCAGCAGCCATGGGACTAGCGGGGGGGGAGATACGCAGTATTTT. This sequence encodes CASSHGTSGGGDTQYF.

J is TRBJ1-1 and V is TRBV2, with 7 bases matching TRBD1. The V segment lost 6 bases and the J segment 4 bases; nucleotides outside the gene matches: 8. Looked up from germline, CDR1 is SNHLY and CDR2 is FYNNEI. The CDR3 runs 14 residues. This chain's CDR3 is CASSVRQGGTEAFF. DNA of the CDR3: TGTGCCAGCAGCGTAAGACAGGGCGGCACTGAAGCTTTCTTT. Filled out from reference TRBV2 and TRBJ1-1, the complete variable domain reads EPEVTQTPSHQVTQMGQEVILRCVPISNHLYFYWYRQILGQKVEFLVSFYNNEISEKSEIFDDQFSVERPDGSNFTLKIRSTKLEDSAMYFCASSVRQGGTEAFFGQGTRLTVV.

The chain uses TRBV29-1 and TRBJ2-7; D is possibly TRBD1 (5 bases). Trimming took off 5 bases at V and 4 bases at J, with 9 bases between the two ends. The CDR3 has 11 residues. The V gene's germline CDR1 is SQVTM and CDR2 ANQGSEA. The DNA of the CDR3 is TGCAGCGTTAATCAGGGATACGAGCAGTACTTC. Its translation is CSVNQGYEQYF.

This clone was counted only a few times. The genes are TRBV6-5 and TRBJ1-4, with TRBD1 matching 9 bases. Germline V gives CDR1 MNHEY, CDR2 SVGAGI. Trimming took 6 bases from V and 7 from J; bases not matched to a gene: 9. This CDR3 contains 15 residues. In nucleotides, the CDR3 is TGTGCCAGCAGCCCCGGACAGGGGCTGGGTGAAAAACTGTTTTTT. Protein sequence: CASSPGQGLGEKLFF.

The chain combines TRBV11-3 with TRBJ2-1; D not certain. V was shortened by 1 base and J by 5 bases, with 3 bases between the two germline ends. The germline V gene has CDR1 SGHNT and CDR2 YENEEA. The CDR3 runs 12 residues. CDR3 DNA: TGTGCCAGCAGCTTAGCGGACAATGAGCAGTTCTTC. Translated, it gives CASSLADNEQFF.

This sequence joins TRBV4-1 and TRBJ1-2, with D uncertain. Per the germline V gene, CDR1 is MGHRA and CDR2 is YSYEKL. V lost 1 base and J 8 bases, leaving 20 bases between the germline ends. This CDR3 has 16 amino acids. CDR3 region: CASSQVNLGGPDGYTF. The CDR3 DNA reads as TGCGCCAGCAGCCAAGTCAATCTAGGAGGGCCCGACGGCTACACCTTC.

This clone was recorded only once. V gene TRBV5-1 combines with J gene TRBJ1-5; D is uncertain. Trimming took 7 bases from V and 0 from J, leaving 14 bases between them. This CDR3 spans 15 amino acids. Germline CDR1 is SGHRS and CDR2 is YFSETQ. The CDR3 region has the DNA TGCGCCAGCCCCTGGAGAGGGAATAGCAATCAGCCCCAGCATTTT. Translating it yields CASPWRGNSNQPQHF.

The chain is built from TRBV3-1 (or the pseudogene TRBV3-2) and TRBJ2-5; D ambiguous. Germline V gives CDR1 LGHDT, CDR2 YNNKEL (reference sequence). The CDR3 contains 14 residues. V lost 1 base and J 1 base, leaving 7 bases between the germline ends. CDR3 loop: CASSQVVSQETQYF. The CDR3 coding sequence is TGTGCCAGCAGCCAAGTGGTTAGCCAAGAGACCCAGTACTTC.

The chain couples TRBV4-2 to TRBJ1-3, with D hard to call. The CDR3 covers 16 residues. The V and J ends lost 0 bases and 1 base respectively, with 10 bases between them. Germline values: CDR1 LGHNA, CDR2 YNFKEQ. The CDR3 nucleotides read TGTGCCAGCAGCCAAGAATCCCAACAGTCTGGAAACACCATATATTTT. Translation: CASSQESQQSGNTIYF.

V gene TRBV19 combines with J gene TRBJ1-5; D is unclear. Between the trimmed V and J ends, which lost 5 bases and 3 bases, there was a span of 11 bases. This CDR3 is built from 14 residues. Germline V gene sequence: CDR1 LNHDA, CDR2 SQIVND (reference sequence). CDR3 region: CASSPRSPNQPQHF. The CDR3, as DNA: TGTGCCAGTAGTCCCAGGTCCCCCAATCAGCCCCAGCATTTT.

This rearrangement joins TRBV6-2 or TRBV6-3 to TRBJ1-3, with D possibly matching TRBD1 (5 bases). The CDR3 spans 14 residues. Trimming removed 7 bases from V and 0 bases from J, with 10 bases in between. Germline V lookup: CDR1 MNHEY, CDR2 SVGEGT. CDR3 residues: CASTPDNSGNTIYF. In DNA, the CDR3 is TGTGCCAGCACCCCGGACAACTCTGGAAACACCATATATTTT.

The genes are TRBV2 and TRBJ1-2; possible D gene TRBD1, 6 bases. This CDR3 spans 13 amino acids. Trimming left V 8 bases short and J 6 bases short, with 16 bases between. CDR1 is SNHLY, CDR2 FYNNEI, per germline. The CDR3 nucleotides are TGTGCCAGCGCTGACAGGCAGGTGGATGGCTACACCTTC. This encodes CASADRQVDGYTF.

This rearrangement joins TRBV11-2 to TRBJ1-4; no reliable D call. Germline values: CDR1 SGHAT, CDR2 FQNNGV. Between the trimmed V and J ends, which lost 3 bases and 8 bases, there was a span of 25 bases. The CDR3 totals 18 residues. CDR3 amino acids: CASSLNPPPDTEKEKLFF. The CDR3 bases are TGTGCCAGCAGCTTGAACCCACCCCCTGACACAGAGAAAGAAAAACTGTTTTTT.

This chain connects TRBV27 to TRBJ2-1; D unresolved. Germline assignment: CDR1 MNHEY and CDR2 SMNVEV (reference sequence). Trimming left V 0 bases short and J 7 bases short, with 13 bases between. The CDR3 extends over 15 amino acids. In DNA, the CDR3 is TGTGCCAGCAGTTTATCGGGCGTTTATGGGAATGAGCAGTTCTTC. It is translated as CASSLSGVYGNEQFF.

The chain joins TRBV6-5 to TRBJ2-2, with 7 bases aligning to TRBD1. CDR1 MNHEY and CDR2 SVGAGI come from the germline V gene. This CDR3 has 15 amino acids. The trim removed 7 bases at V and 0 bases at J, leaving 5 bases unmatched. The CDR3 loop is CASTPGQPNTGELFF. The CDR3 DNA reads as TGTGCCAGCACCCCGGGACAGCCGAACACCGGGGAGCTGTTTTTT.